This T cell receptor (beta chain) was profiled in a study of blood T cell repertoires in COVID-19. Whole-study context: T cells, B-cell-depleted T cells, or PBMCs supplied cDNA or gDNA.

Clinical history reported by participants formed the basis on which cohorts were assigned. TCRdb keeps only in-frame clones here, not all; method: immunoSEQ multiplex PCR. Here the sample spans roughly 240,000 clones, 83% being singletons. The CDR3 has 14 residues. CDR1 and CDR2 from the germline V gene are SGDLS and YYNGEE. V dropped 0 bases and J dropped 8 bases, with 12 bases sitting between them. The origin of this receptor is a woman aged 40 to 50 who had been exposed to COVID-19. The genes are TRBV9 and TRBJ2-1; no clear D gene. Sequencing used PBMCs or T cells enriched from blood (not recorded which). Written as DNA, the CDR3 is TGTGCCAGCAGCGTAGCAGAGACACGGCATGAGCAGTTCTTC. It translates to CASSVAETRHEQFF.